These T cell receptor beta chains were read from a single sample in a study of T cell repertoires in cytomegalovirus infection. TCRdb used MiXCR to reprocess the reads, holding one entry per CDR3 protein. The sample has fewer than 350,000 distinct CDR3 sequences, roughly 15% seen once; the top ten hold approximately 12%. Sequencing was done on a sample of PBMCs. All receptors come from a human donor in good health (CMV status not recorded). Some clones in this sample may be carry-over from other donors' samples. CDR3s include the opening cysteine and the closing phenylalanine or tryptophan. D genes are given only for firm matches. Not every row has a clone size; where given, it reads once, few, many or a size class.

size	J	V	D	CDR3	DNA
-	TRBJ2-5	TRBV28	-	CASMDTKETQYF	TGTGCCAGCATGGACACGAAAGAGACCCAGTACTTC
few	TRBJ2-5	TRBV5-4	TRBD1	CASSVTGQETQYF	TGTGCCAGCAGCGTGACAGGGCAAGAGACCCAGTACTTC
few	TRBJ1-1	TRBV4-3	-	CASSQDVGNPKAFF	TGCGCCAGCAGCCAAGATGTGGGGAACCCTAAAGCTTTCTTT
-	TRBJ1-1	TRBV6-6	-	CASRDTMNTEAFF	TGTGCCAGCAGGGACACTATGAACACTGAAGCTTTCTTT
few	TRBJ2-5	TRBV5-1	TRBD1	CASSSPRRTGGEETQYF	TGCGCCAGCAGCTCACCACGCCGGACAGGGGGAGAAGAGACCCAGTACTTC
few	TRBJ2-5	TRBV7-3	TRBD2	CASSEGLASRETQYF	TGTGCCAGCAGCGAGGGACTAGCTTCGCGGGAGACCCAGTACTTC
-	TRBJ1-6	TRBV12-3/TRBV12-4	-	CASSLSTSSYNSPLHF	TGTGCCAGCAGTCTCTCCACGAGCTCCTATAATTCACCCCTCCACTTT
-	TRBJ2-7	TRBV5-1	-	CASRSIPGAYEQYF	TGCGCCAGCCGATCCATACCGGGGGCATACGAGCAGTACTTC
-	TRBJ2-7	TRBV6-8	-	CASRTFFLQGYEQYF	TGTGCCAGCAGGACCTTTTTCCTACAGGGATACGAGCAGTACTTC
-	TRBJ2-5	TRBV7-9	TRBD2	CASSLPLAGGQETQYF	TGTGCCAGCAGCTTACCGCTAGCGGGGGGACAAGAGACCCAGTACTTC
many	TRBJ1-5	TRBV12-3/TRBV12-4	-	CASSLARLGNQPQHF	TGTGCCAGCAGTTTAGCCAGACTTGGCAATCAGCCCCAGCATTTT
many	TRBJ2-7	TRBV7-2	TRBD2	CASSSPGRGGYEQYF	TGTGCCAGCAGCTCCCCTGGGCGGGGGGGCTACGAGCAGTACTTC
-	TRBJ2-3	TRBV20-1	TRBD2	CSAREGTSEGTDTQYF	TGCAGTGCTAGAGAGGGGACTAGCGAGGGCACAGATACGCAGTATTTT
many	TRBJ2-7	TRBV7-8	-	CASSFGHGDEQYF	TGTGCCAGCAGCTTCGGACATGGGGACGAGCAGTACTTC
-	TRBJ2-3	TRBV20-1	TRBD2	CSVQRLAGGPYSTDTQYF	TGCAGTGTCCAGAGGCTAGCGGGGGGTCCATATAGCACAGATACGCAGTATTTT
-	TRBJ2-5	TRBV4-2	TRBD1	CASSPSGGPTHETQYF	TGTGCCAGCAGCCCCTCAGGGGGACCTACGCACGAGACCCAGTACTTC
-	TRBJ2-7	TRBV10-3	-	CASRQDDYEQYF	TGTGCCAGCCGACAGGACGACTACGAGCAGTACTTC